Below are 10 T cell receptor beta chains sequenced from a single sample in a study of beta chain features in type 1 diabetes. Study results and caveats: Across all four CD4+ subsets, people with type 1 diabetes showed modestly shorter TCRB CDR3s.

Their antigens are not known. The isolated RNA, all of it, was reverse transcribed, so expressed TCRB transcripts were what got sequenced. Measured with immunoSEQ multiplex PCR; TCRdb has only the in-frame clones, and not every one. This table holds 300,000 to 450,000 clones, roughly 13% found once. The sequenced sample was naive CD4+ T cells from blood. These receptors came from a woman aged 18-29 years with type 1 diabetes.

This clone was seen a few times. The chain is built from TRBV29-1 and TRBJ2-3; 8 nucleotides line up with TRBD2. This CDR3 is 15 amino acids long. Looked up from germline, CDR1 is SQVTM and CDR2 is ANQGSEA. The V and J ends lost 4 bases and 0 bases, in that order; junction bases with no gene match: 6. The CDR3 sequence: CSVASLAGSTDTQYF. The CDR3 DNA reads as TGCAGCGTTGCATCCCTAGCGGGTAGCACAGATACGCAGTATTTT.

The chain combines TRBV5-4 with TRBJ1-1, with no clear D. The CDR3 spans 15 residues. Germline values: CDR1 SGHNT, CDR2 YYREEE (reference sequence). Trimming shortened V by 2 bases and J by 1 base, and 12 bases separated the two germline ends. DNA of the CDR3: TGTGCCAGCAGCTTCGGGAGGCGGTCGAACACTGAAGCTTTCTTT. Protein: CASSFGRRSNTEAFF.

This clone was counted between two and nine times. The chain couples TRBV5-1 to TRBJ1-1, with D possibly matching TRBD1 (5 bases). The CDR3 has 14 residues. Trimming pared 6 bases from V and 1 base from J, leaving 13 bases between. Germline CDR1 and CDR2: SGHRS and YFSETQ. The CDR3, as DNA: TGCGCCAGCACCCAGGACACTGCGAACACTGAAGCTTTCTTT. Encoded protein: CASTQDTANTEAFF.

There are a few counts of this clone. The rearrangement uses TRBV10-3 and TRBJ1-2, with D unclear. The CDR3 has 13 amino acids. CDR1 and CDR2 (germline): ENHRY, SYGVKD. V was trimmed by 0 bases and J by 8 bases, leaving 10 bases between them. DNA of the CDR3: TGTGCCATCAGTGAGTCGTCGGTTAAAGGCTACACCTTC. Protein: CAISESSVKGYTF.

This clone was seen a handful of times. V usage is TRBV18 and J usage is TRBJ1-2; perhaps TRBD1 as D (5 bases). The CDR3 is 13 residues long. Trimming removed 2 bases at V and 6 bases at J, with 10 bases between. Germline V gene lookup returns CDR1 KGHSH and CDR2 LQKENI. CDR3 loop: CASSPGGTDGYTF. The CDR3 DNA is TGTGCCAGCTCACCAGGGGGGACCGATGGCTACACCTTC. Supplemented by reference TRBV18 and TRBJ1-2, the full variable domain reads NAGVMQNPRHLVRRRGQEARLRCSPMKGHSHVYWYRQLPEEGLKFMVYLQKENIIDESGMPKERFSAEFPKEGPSILRIQQVVRGDSAAYFCASSPGGTDGYTFGSGTRLTVV.

This clone was counted a few times. Sequence at one end of the junction differs from germline and may be a read error. This sequence joins TRBV5-4 and TRBJ1-1; 8 bases match TRBD1. Germline V gene data show CDR1 as SGHNT and CDR2 as YYREEE (reference sequence). The CDR3 totals 16 residues. CDR3 in amino acids: CASSHRQGRRDTEAFF. The CDR3 DNA reads TGCGCCAGCAGCCACCGACAGGGGCGTAGAGATACTGAAGCTTTCTTT.

This clone turned up a few times. The CDR3 region is CASSSLRGSGANVLTF. The CDR3 DNA sequence: TGTGCCAGCAGCTCCCTAAGGGGCTCTGGGGCCAACGTCCTGACTTTC. The V call is TRBV11-2, the J call TRBJ2-6, with D tentatively TRBD1 (5 bases). The CDR3 spans 16 residues. V shed 4 bases and J shed 0 bases, with 10 bases lying between them. Germline-derived CDR1 and CDR2 are SGHAT and FQNNGV. Full variable domain (missing parts from reference TRBV11-2 and TRBJ2-6): EAGVAQSPRYKIIEKRQSVAFWCNPISGHATLYWYQQILGQGPKLLIQFQNNGVVDDSQLPKDRFSAERLKGVDSTLKIQPAKLEDSAVYLCASSSLRGSGANVLTFGAGSRLTVL.

The chain combines TRBV5-4 with TRBJ2-1; 10 bases map to TRBD2. The CDR3 has 15 residues. J was trimmed by 3 bases and V by 3 bases; bases with no gene match: 3. Germline V gene lookup returns CDR1 SGHNT and CDR2 YYREEE (reference sequence). This chain's CDR3 is CASSSIAGGYNEQFF. The DNA of the CDR3 is TGTGCCAGCAGCTCCATAGCGGGGGGCTACAATGAGCAGTTCTTC.

This clone occurred a few times. The genes are TRBV18 and TRBJ2-7; the D gene is possibly TRBD1 (5 bases). Trimming took off 6 bases at V and 1 base at J, with 13 bases between the two ends. Germline CDR1 KGHSH, CDR2 LQKENI. The CDR3 is made up of 14 amino acids. The CDR3 DNA reads as TGTGCCAGCTCTCAAGACGACAGTTCCTACGAGCAGTACTTC. Amino acid sequence: CASSQDDSSYEQYF.

This clone was found a few times. The chain carries TRBV5-1 and TRBJ2-2, with a possible D match to TRBD2 (5 bases). CDR1 is SGHRS and CDR2 is YFSETQ in the germline V gene. Trimming pared 1 base from V and 7 bases from J, leaving 23 bases between. This CDR3 has 18 amino acids. Here the CDR3 DNA reads TGCGCCAGCAGCTTGCGATTTCTGGAGGTAGCCTTCTACGGGGAGCTGTTTTTT. As protein: CASSLRFLEVAFYGELFF.